These 12 T cell receptor beta chains originate from one sample sequenced in a study of CD8 T cells in ankylosing spondylitis. TCRdb called the 5' RACE reads again in MiXCR, with one record for every CDR3 protein. Altogether about 300,000 distinct CDR3 sequences are present, 11% being singletons, with the ten largest covering 9.1%. Sequences were obtained from blood, either unsorted or a sorted T cell fraction (not recorded which). These TCRs come from a female donor with ankylosing spondylitis or in good health (not recorded which).

This clonotype was detected only a few times. V usage is TRBV7-2 and J usage is TRBJ2-5; D is unclear. Trimming shortened V by 5 bases and J by 4 bases, and 8 bases separated the two germline ends. The CDR3 length is 12 residues. CDR1 is SGHTA and CDR2 is FQGNSA in the germline V gene. CDR3 bases: TGTGCCAGCAGCAAATATTCAGAGACCCAGTACTTC. Its translation is CASSKYSETQYF.

J is TRBJ2-1 and V is TRBV19, with TRBD2 as a possible D gene (7 bases). V shed 1 base and J shed 10 bases, with 14 bases lying between them. CDR3 length: 14 amino acids. Germline-derived CDR1 and CDR2 are LNHDA and SQIVND (reference sequence). The CDR3 loop reads CASSIGGGAGEQFF. CDR3 nucleotides: TGTGCCAGTAGTATAGGAGGGGGGGCTGGGGAGCAGTTCTTC. Variable domain in full (rest from reference TRBV19 and TRBJ2-1): DGGITQSPKYLFRKEGQNVTLSCEQNLNHDAMYWYRQDPGQGLRLIYYSQIVNDFQKGDIAEGYSVSREKKESFPLTVTSAQKNPTAFYLCASSIGGGAGEQFFGPGTRLTVL.

This sequence joins TRBV5-1 and TRBJ1-2; D ambiguous. Germline lookup yields CDR1 SGHRS and CDR2 YFSETQ. V was clipped by 2 bases and J by 6 bases, with 11 bases between them. The length of the CDR3 is 13 residues. CDR3 loop: CASSFTPSDGYTF. Here the CDR3 DNA reads TGCGCCAGCAGCTTTACCCCTTCGGATGGCTACACCTTC.

This clonotype showed up many times. The chain recombines TRBV20-1 with TRBJ2-7; possibly TRBD2 for D (5 bases). V was trimmed by 6 bases and J by 4 bases, leaving 13 bases between them. Germline CDR1 and CDR2: DFQATT and SNEGSKA (reference sequence). The CDR3 contains 12 residues. The CDR3 sequence is CSAPRGSYEQYF. CDR3 DNA: TGCAGTGCCCCCCGAGGGTCTTACGAGCAGTACTTC.

The table lists this clonotype with a few counts. At one of its ends the junction is not consistent with the germline gene, which may arise from a read error. The V call is TRBV5-6, the J call TRBJ1-1; 7 positions agree with TRBD1. The CDR3 has 14 residues. Germline assignment: CDR1 SGHDT and CDR2 YYEEEE. CDR3 sequence (DNA): TGTGCCAGCAGTTTGGACAGGCGGTGGACTGAAGCTTTCTTT. It encodes CASSLDRRWTEAFF.

Many counts were recorded for this clonotype. The chain uses TRBV10-3 and TRBJ2-3; 13 bases align to TRBD2. Germline assignment: CDR1 ENHRY and CDR2 SYGVKD. V lost 6 bases, J lost 3 bases, and 6 bases stayed unmatched. The CDR3 is made up of 16 amino acids. The CDR3 region has the DNA TGTGCCATCAGGATCCGGACTAGCGGGAGTACAGATACGCAGTATTTT. As protein: CAIRIRTSGSTDTQYF.

There are many counts of this clonotype. The chain is built from TRBV28 and TRBJ2-1; D is possibly TRBD1 or TRBD2 (5 bases each). In germline, CDR1 is MDHEN, CDR2 SYDVKM. The length of the CDR3 is 15 residues. V was pared by 6 bases and J by 8 bases, with 20 bases between. CDR3 sequence reads: CASRQAVPPRDEQFF. CDR3 DNA: TGTGCCAGCAGGCAAGCGGTACCACCCAGGGATGAGCAGTTCTTC.

This clonotype was found a few times. One end of the junction is discordant with germline, which a read error may explain. This chain connects TRBV20-1 to TRBJ2-1; TRBD2 agrees at 13 bases. This CDR3 has 17 amino acids. Germline CDR1 reads DFQATT; CDR2 reads SNEGSKA (reference sequence). DNA for the CDR3: TGCTGTGCTAGCGACACTAGCGGGAGGGCCTCCTACAATGAGCAGTTCTTC. Protein product: CCASDTSGRASYNEQFF.

This clonotype was seen a few times. The chain carries TRBV10-2 and TRBJ2-3; D gene unclear. Germline V gene data show CDR1 as WSHSY and CDR2 as SAAADI. The CDR3 extends over 15 amino acids. V lost 7 bases and J lost 1, with 15 bases in between. CDR3 region: CASKDPIGGTDTQYF. The CDR3 nucleotides are TGCGCCAGCAAGGATCCCATTGGGGGCACAGATACGCAGTATTTT.

About this clonotype: Possible read error: a much larger clone is one base away. V and J are TRBV20-1 and TRBJ2-5; D perhaps matches TRBD1 (5 bases). Germline V gives CDR1 DFQATT, CDR2 SNEGSKA (reference sequence). The CDR3 covers 14 residues. The V end was cut by 0 bases, the J end by 3 bases, with 11 bases between. The DNA of the CDR3 is TGCAGTGCTAGAGATAAAAGGGGCGAAGAGACCCAGTACTTC. It yields the protein CSARDKRGEETQYF.

This clonotype occurred many times. The chain links TRBV20-1 to TRBJ2-1; 12 bases line up with TRBD2. The CDR3 runs 15 residues. The V and J ends lost 0 bases and 12 bases, in that order; junction bases with no gene match: 9. The germline gives CDR1 DFQATT, CDR2 SNEGSKA (reference sequence). The CDR3, as DNA: TGCAGTGCTAGAGAGGATCGACTAGCGGGGGCGGGGCAGTTCTTC. Its protein product is CSAREDRLAGAGQFF.

This clonotype was observed many times. The V and J genes are TRBV5-1 and TRBJ1-5; D possibly corresponds to TRBD1 (5 bases). Germline CDR1 reads SGHRS; CDR2 reads YFSETQ. This CDR3 comprises 14 residues. Trimming cost V 4 bases and J 5 bases, with 13 bases left between them. CDR3 amino acids: CASSTGTGDQPQHF. The CDR3 region has the DNA TGCGCCAGCAGCACCGGGACGGGGGATCAGCCCCAGCATTTT.